The 9 T cell receptor beta chains listed next were all sequenced from one sample in a study of beta chain features in type 1 diabetes. Expressed TCRB transcripts were sequenced, since all the RNA that had been isolated was reverse transcribed. Repertoires were generated with immunoSEQ multiplex PCR, while TCRdb's copy carries only in-frame clones and drops some. Of approximately 150,000 clones listed, 9% to 10% are singletons. Source material: central memory CD4+ T cells from blood. The receptor source for this set is a woman between 18 and 30 years old in good health.

This clone was counted a few times. The gene calls are TRBV27 and TRBJ2-7; TRBD2 might be the D (6 bases). V lost 0 bases to trimming and J lost 4 bases, with 13 bases between them. CDR1 and CDR2 (germline): MNHEY, SMNVEV (reference sequence). The CDR3 runs to 15 residues. CDR3 bases: TGTGCCAGCAGTTTATCAGGGATGGGACTTTACGAGCAGTACTTC. Encoded protein: CASSLSGMGLYEQYF.

This clone was counted a few times. CDR3 region: CASSLDKGSEKLFF. The CDR3 nucleotides are TGCGCCAGCAGCTTAGACAAGGGGTCTGAAAAACTGTTTTTT. This chain connects TRBV5-1 to TRBJ1-4; D perhaps matches TRBD1 (5 bases). CDR1 and CDR2 (germline): SGHRS, YFSETQ. Deletions cut 2 bases from V and 7 bases from J, with 12 bases between. The CDR3 spans 14 residues.

This clone was recorded a few times. CDR3: CASSQSQASGNTIYF. In DNA, the CDR3 is TGTGCCAGCAGCCAGAGTCAGGCCTCTGGAAACACCATATATTTT. This chain uses TRBV16 with TRBJ1-3; no clear D gene. Deletions cut 3 bases from V and 0 bases from J, with 9 bases between. The CDR3 totals 15 residues. Per the germline V gene, CDR1 is KGHSY and CDR2 is FQNENV. Full variable domain (missing parts from reference TRBV16 and TRBJ1-3): GEEVAQTPKHLVRGEGQKAKLYCAPIKGHSYVFWYQQVLKNEFKFLISFQNENVFDETGMPKERFSAKCLPNSPCSLEIQATKLEDSAVYFCASSQSQASGNTIYFGEGSWLTVV.

The rearrangement links TRBV2 to TRBJ1-6; TRBD1 matches at 7 bases. The V segment lost 8 bases and the J segment 8 bases; nucleotides outside the gene matches: 9. This CDR3 has 14 residues. In germline, CDR1 is SNHLY, CDR2 FYNNEI. The DNA for the CDR3 is TGTGCCAGCTTTCTGACAGGGACCCATTCACCCCTCCACTTT. This translates into CASFLTGTHSPLHF. The whole variable domain, filled in from reference TRBV2 and TRBJ1-6, reads EPEVTQTPSHQVTQMGQEVILRCVPISNHLYFYWYRQILGQKVEFLVSFYNNEISEKSEIFDDQFSVERPDGSNFTLKIRSTKLEDSAMYFCASFLTGTHSPLHFGNGTRLTVT.

The rearrangement links TRBV6-1 to TRBJ1-5; 7 nucleotides match TRBD1. CDR3 length: 15 amino acids. Looked up from germline, CDR1 is MNHNS and CDR2 is SASEGT. With 6 bases clipped from V and 1 base from J, the junction kept 6 bases outside the gene matches. The CDR3 region is CASREVQGSNQPQHF. The DNA of the CDR3 is TGTGCCAGCAGGGAGGTACAGGGGAGCAATCAGCCCCAGCATTTT.

In its sample, this clone was seen a few times. The V and J genes are TRBV5-4 and TRBJ1-2; 7 nucleotides match TRBD1. This CDR3 spans 14 amino acids. CDR1 is SGHNT, CDR2 YYREEE, per germline (reference sequence). V dropped 4 bases and J dropped 3; count of bases not matched to a gene: 6. This CDR3 reads CASSSPGQHYGYTF. In DNA form, the CDR3 reads TGTGCCAGCAGCAGTCCGGGACAGCACTATGGCTACACCTTC.

The gene calls are TRBV18 and TRBJ2-7; TRBD1 might be the D (6 bases). V was clipped by 0 bases and J by 3 bases, with 9 bases between them. Per germline, CDR1 KGHSH and CDR2 LQKENI. The CDR3 extends over 14 amino acids. CDR3 coding DNA: TGTGCCAGCTCACCACCAGACAGGATCTACGAGCAGTACTTC. This translates into CASSPPDRIYEQYF.

This clone has just a few counts. This chain connects TRBV5-1 to TRBJ1-1; 7 nucleotides agree with TRBD1. From germline, CDR1 is SGHRS and CDR2 YFSETQ. The V segment lost 5 bases and the J segment 1 base; nucleotides outside the gene matches: 5. The CDR3 runs to 14 residues. In DNA form, the CDR3 reads TGCGCCAGCAGAGCCTGGGACAGGAACACTGAAGCTTTCTTT. Its translation is CASRAWDRNTEAFF.

This clone occurred a few times. The V gene is TRBV9, the J gene TRBJ2-6; the D gene is possibly TRBD2 (6 bases). Trimming removed 0 bases from V and 1 base from J, with 17 bases in between. The length of the CDR3 is 19 residues. Per the germline V gene, CDR1 is SGDLS and CDR2 is YYNGEE. DNA of the CDR3: TGTGCCAGCAGCGTAGCTAGCGTGTTCGCCGTTTCTGGGGCCAACGTCCTGACTTTC. Translated: CASSVASVFAVSGANVLTF. The variable domain in full, completed from reference TRBV9 and TRBJ2-6, reads DSGVTQTPKHLITATGQRVTLRCSPRSGDLSVYWYQQSLDQGLQFLIQYYNGEERAKGNILERFSAQQFPDLHSELNLSSLELGDSALYFCASSVASVFAVSGANVLTFGAGSRLTVL.